Sequencing of this T cell receptor beta chain was carried out in a study of beta chain features in type 1 diabetes. The sequenced template was cDNA made from the entire isolated RNA. Produced via immunoSEQ multiplex PCR; TCRdb's table is partial and in-frame only. This sample has 600,000 to 650,000 clones, with about 14% found just once. V was clipped by 0 bases and J by 1 base, with 9 bases between them. Germline V gene lookup returns CDR1 SGHRS and CDR2 YFSETQ. The CDR3 has 15 amino acids. As for this clone: The sample carries other DNA sequences with the same CDR3.

This TCR came from a man aged 18 to 29 in good health. Material for sequencing was naive CD4+ T cells from blood. This chain links TRBV5-1 with TRBJ2-3; D gene unclear. The CDR3 loop is CASSLVSGRTDTQYF. The CDR3 DNA reads as TGCGCCAGCAGCTTGGTCAGTGGACGCACAGATACGCAGTATTTT.